This T cell receptor (beta chain) was retrieved from a study of radiation and T cells in renal cell carcinoma. Libraries were prepared by immunoSEQ multiplex PCR; TCRdb keeps only in-frame clonotypes and omits some of them. This sample has approximately 14,000 clones; 64% occur once, and the top ten carry around 30%. On this clone: The antigen is undetermined.

Treatment: 15 Gy SBRT to primary tumor, nephrectomy 4 weeks later. Overall study results and limits: Tumor samples were small regions of roughly 1 g. Top 100 clonotypes averaged roughly 50% in irradiated versus approximately 45% in nephrectomy-only tumors.

The sequences come from tumor tissue, collected from a patient whose treatment included radiotherapy and nephrectomy. This receptor was taken from a woman in her 70s with renal cell carcinoma.

Here the CDR3 reads CATSKIGVAGGYEQYF. The CDR3 DNA reads as TGTGCCACCAGCAAAATCGGAGTGGCAGGTGGGTACGAGCAGTACTTC. The chain joins TRBV15 to TRBJ2-7; D not certain. CDR1 and CDR2 (germline): LNHNV, YYDKDF (reference sequence). The V and J ends lost 4 bases and 4 bases respectively, with 20 bases between them. CDR3 length equals 16 residues.